The rows below give T cell receptor beta chains drawn from one sample of a study of regulatory T cells in long-lasting Graves disease. TCRdb independently ran MiXCR on the multiplex PCR reads; one entry per CDR3 protein. The data contain approximately 350,000 distinct CDR3 sequences, about an eighth of them singletons. This same sample was also taken into another study, of T cells in Graves' hyperthyroidism and ophthalmopathy.

The source was peripheral blood mononuclear cells (PBMCs), collected at new diagnosis, from a patient treated with antithyroid drugs. These receptors all stem from a woman between 18 and 29 years old with Graves disease. The CDR3 runs from the conserved cysteine through the conserved F or W. Fields, in order: clone size, D gene, J gene, V gene, CDR3 protein, CDR3 DNA. The D gene is left open where the match is weak. Size values are once, few and many counts, or a class for expanded clones, and some rows have none.

>many|-|TRBJ1-1|TRBV18
CASSPPRVPEAFF
TGTGCCAGCTCACCACCGAGGGTACCTGAAGCTTTCTTT
>many|-|TRBJ1-2|TRBV20-1
CSASSPAAWSYGYTF
TGCAGTGCTAGTTCTCCGGCAGCATGGAGCTATGGCTACACCTTC
>-|TRBD1|TRBJ1-4|TRBV2
CASSEGTGDEKLFF
TGTGCCAGCAGTGAAGGGACAGGTGATGAAAAACTGTTTTTT
>many|-|TRBJ1-4|TRBV7-2
CASSLLGGLGNEKLFF
TGTGCCAGCAGCTTGCTAGGCGGGCTGGGTAATGAAAAACTGTTTTTT
>many|-|TRBJ1-2|TRBV15
CATSAPPRDYGYTF
TGTGCCACCAGCGCCCCCCCCCGAGACTATGGCTACACCTTC
>many|-|TRBJ2-5|TRBV4-2
CASSQDMIAGSETQYF
TGTGCCAGCAGCCAAGATATGATAGCTGGGTCTGAGACCCAGTACTTC
>many|-|TRBJ1-1|TRBV20-1
CSARNGGTDTEAFF
TGCAGTGCTAGGAATGGGGGGACGGACACTGAAGCTTTCTTT
>many|-|TRBJ2-3|TRBV6-1
CASRNPDTQYF
TGTGCCAGCAGAAATCCAGATACGCAGTATTTT
>many|-|TRBJ1-1|TRBV10-3
CAISEALRDTEAFF
TGTGCCATCAGTGAGGCGCTCCGGGACACTGAAGCTTTCTTT
>few|TRBD2|TRBJ2-5|TRBV12-3/TRBV12-4
CASSGLAIPETQYF
TGTGCCAGCAGCGGACTAGCCATTCCTGAGACCCAGTACTTC
>-|-|TRBJ2-3|TRBV19
CASSMDGNFADTQYF
TGTGCCAGTAGTATGGATGGAAACTTCGCAGATACGCAGTATTTT
>many|-|TRBJ1-1|TRBV29-1
CSGSRDARATEAFF
TGCAGCGGGTCTCGGGACGCCCGGGCCACTGAAGCTTTCTTT
>many|-|TRBJ1-1|TRBV15
CATSRVFVRGETEAFF
TGTGCCACCAGCAGAGTGTTTGTAAGGGGGGAGACTGAAGCTTTCTTT
>many|-|TRBJ2-5|TRBV12-3/TRBV12-4
CASSPLRGRQETQYF
TGTGCCAGCAGCCCCCTCAGGGGCCGGCAAGAGACCCAGTACTTC
>-|TRBD2|TRBJ2-7|TRBV4-2
CASSQGLAIPYEQYF
TGTGCCAGCAGCCAGGGACTAGCTATCCCCTACGAGCAGTACTTC
>many|-|TRBJ1-1|TRBV20-1
CSARRALNTEAFF
TGCAGTGCTAGGAGGGCATTGAACACTGAAGCTTTCTTT
>few|TRBD1|TRBJ1-5|TRBV7-2
CASSSPGQGPQHF
TGTGCCAGCAGCTCGCCCGGACAGGGGCCCCAGCATTTT
>many|-|TRBJ2-1|TRBV20-1
CSAREAGNPYNEQFF
TGCAGTGCTAGAGAGGCAGGGAATCCATACAATGAGCAGTTCTTC
>-|-|TRBJ1-2|TRBV19
CASTGQGRHGYTF
TGTGCCAGTACCGGGCAGGGGCGCCATGGCTACACCTTC
>few|-|TRBJ2-1|TRBV5-1
CASSLEGEDGAEQFF
TGCGCCAGCAGCTTGGAAGGGGAAGATGGGGCTGAGCAGTTCTTC
>few|-|TRBJ2-3|TRBV7-2
CASHSGIITDTQYF
TGTGCCAGCCACTCAGGGATAATAACAGATACGCAGTATTTT
>many|-|TRBJ2-1|TRBV6-2/TRBV6-3
CASSATWGGQGNEQFF
TGTGCCAGCAGTGCCACTTGGGGGGGGCAGGGGAATGAGCAGTTCTTC
>many|TRBD2|TRBJ2-3|TRBV5-5
CASTGTSGRDTQYF
TGTGCCAGCACGGGGACTAGCGGGAGGGATACGCAGTATTTT
>many|TRBD1|TRBJ2-5|TRBV27
CASTDRGLILRLQETQYF
TGTGCCAGCACCGACAGGGGGCTTATTCTAAGGCTACAAGAGACCCAGTACTTC
>many|-|TRBJ1-1|TRBV2
CASSWGGTPLGDTEAFF
TGTGCCAGCAGTTGGGGAGGGACTCCTTTAGGGGACACTGAAGCTTTCTTT
>many|-|TRBJ1-6|TRBV28
CASSFVGRSSYNSPLHF
TGTGCCAGCAGTTTCGTGGGAAGGAGCTCCTATAATTCACCCCTCCACTTT
>few|-|TRBJ1-5|TRBV19
CASSIWGARVQPQHF
TGTGCCAGTAGTATCTGGGGGGCGCGGGTCCAGCCCCAGCATTTT
>many|-|TRBJ2-3|TRBV12-5
CASGLGGLNTDTQYF
TGTGCTAGTGGTTTGGGGGGACTCAACACAGATACGCAGTATTTT
>many|-|TRBJ1-1|TRBV7-3
CASSLGRQGGNTEAFF
TGTGCCAGCAGCTTAGGTCGTCAGGGAGGTAACACTGAAGCTTTCTTT
>few|-|TRBJ2-7|TRBV27
CASSPYETYEQYF
TGTGCCAGCAGTCCGTATGAAACCTACGAGCAGTACTTC
>many|TRBD1|TRBJ2-3|TRBV27
CASSWITGTADTQYF
TGTGCCAGCAGTTGGATAACCGGGACAGCGGATACGCAGTATTTT
>-|-|TRBJ2-3|TRBV7-6
CASSHPVTVPEPSSTDTQYF
TGTGCCAGCAGCCATCCTGTGACTGTACCCGAACCTTCTAGCACAGATACGCAGTATTTT
>many|-|TRBJ1-3|TRBV20-1
CSALSTPGNTIYF
TGCAGTGCCTTAAGCACGCCTGGAAACACCATATATTTT
>many|TRBD2|TRBJ2-3|TRBV20-1
CSARGGLAGGRRTDTQYF
TGCAGTGCTAGAGGGGGACTAGCGGGGGGCCGACGCACAGATACGCAGTATTTT
>-|-|TRBJ1-6|TRBV4-3
CASSQDPRNNSPLHF
TGCGCCAGCAGCCAAGATCCGCGGAATAATTCACCCCTCCACTTT
>many|-|TRBJ2-7|TRBV20-1
CSARDTGSLDYEQYF
TGCAGTGCTAGAGATACGGGATCTCTCGACTACGAGCAGTACTTC
>many|TRBD2|TRBJ2-2|TRBV11-2
CAIVAGGQLFF
TGTGCCATTGTAGCGGGAGGGCAGCTGTTTTTT
>many|TRBD2|TRBJ2-1|TRBV19
CASTPGLAVYNEQFF
TGTGCCAGTACCCCAGGACTAGCGGTCTACAATGAGCAGTTCTTC
>-|TRBD2|TRBJ2-3|TRBV7-9
CASSETSGGWTDTQYF
TGTGCCAGCAGTGAAACTAGCGGGGGATGGACAGATACGCAGTATTTT
>many|-|TRBJ2-3|TRBV20-1
CSARDREAVTATDTQYF
TGCAGTGCTAGAGATCGGGAAGCCGTTACCGCCACAGATACGCAGTATTTT
>many|-|TRBJ2-1|TRBV20-1
CSAGGTVRNNEQFF
TGCAGTGCCGGGGGGACAGTTCGTAACAATGAGCAGTTCTTC